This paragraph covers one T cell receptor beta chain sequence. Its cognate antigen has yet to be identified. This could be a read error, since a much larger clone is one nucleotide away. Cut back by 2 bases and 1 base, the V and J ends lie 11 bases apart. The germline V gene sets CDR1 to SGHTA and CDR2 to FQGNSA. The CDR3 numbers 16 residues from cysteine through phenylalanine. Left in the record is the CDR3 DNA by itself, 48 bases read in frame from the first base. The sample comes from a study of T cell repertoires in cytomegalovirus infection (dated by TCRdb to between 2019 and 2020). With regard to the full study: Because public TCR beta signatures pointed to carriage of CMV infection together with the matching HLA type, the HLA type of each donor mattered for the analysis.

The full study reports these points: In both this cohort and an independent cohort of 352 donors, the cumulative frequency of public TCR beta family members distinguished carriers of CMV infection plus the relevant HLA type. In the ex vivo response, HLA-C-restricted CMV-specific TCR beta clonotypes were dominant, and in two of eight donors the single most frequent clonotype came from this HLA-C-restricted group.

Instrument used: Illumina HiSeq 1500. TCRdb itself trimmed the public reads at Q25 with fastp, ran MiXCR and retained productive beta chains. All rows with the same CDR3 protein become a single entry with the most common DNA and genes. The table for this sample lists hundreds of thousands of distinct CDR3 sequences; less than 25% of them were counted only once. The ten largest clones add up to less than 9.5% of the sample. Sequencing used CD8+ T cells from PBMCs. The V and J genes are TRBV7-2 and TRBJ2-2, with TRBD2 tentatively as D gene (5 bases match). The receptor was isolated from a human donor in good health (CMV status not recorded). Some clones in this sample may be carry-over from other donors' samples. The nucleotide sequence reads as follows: TGTGCCAGCAGCTTAACGAAACTAGGGAACACCGGGGAGCTGTTTTTT. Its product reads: CASSLTKLGNTGELFF.